This T cell receptor (beta chain) was found in a study of cytomegalovirus exposure and HLA in healthy donors. Findings of the study overall: Other equally common chains were less clonally expanded than HLA-associated TCR beta chains, a later analysis showed. Previous analysis showed most TCR beta V segments were productive about 87% or about 30% of the time. Highly shared variants forming one cluster were likely a sequencing artifact.

Notes on this clone: Its antigen is not identified.

PCR was performed using 60 Vbeta and 13 Jbeta primers. Assay: immunoSEQ multiplex PCR; the TCRdb copy retains only in-frame clones and omits some. This table holds roughly 200,000 clones, more than 65% found once. The CDR3 is 16 residues long. V lost 0 bases and J 2 bases, leaving 12 bases between the germline ends. The germline V gene has CDR1 MNHEY and CDR2 SVGAGI. The sample was PBMCs. This clonotype was sampled from a woman in her forties or fifties in good health and CMV-seronegative. The chain couples TRBV6-5 to TRBJ2-3; a possible D gene is TRBD1 (6 bases). CDR3 sequence: CASSYSLGTNTDTQYF. CDR3 sequence (DNA): TGTGCCAGCAGTTACTCATTGGGGACAAACACAGATACGCAGTATTTT.